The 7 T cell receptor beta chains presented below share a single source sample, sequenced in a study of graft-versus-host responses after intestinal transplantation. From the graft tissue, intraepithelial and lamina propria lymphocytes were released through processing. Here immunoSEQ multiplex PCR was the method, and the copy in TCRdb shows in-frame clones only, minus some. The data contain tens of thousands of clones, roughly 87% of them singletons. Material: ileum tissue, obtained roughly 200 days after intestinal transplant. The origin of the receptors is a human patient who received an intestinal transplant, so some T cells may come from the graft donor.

In DNA form, the CDR3 reads TGTGCCAGCAGCTTAGCGCCCGTCTATGGCTACACCTTC. Translated, it gives CASSLAPVYGYTF. The chain links TRBV7-9 to TRBJ1-2; no definite D call. CDR3 length: 13 residues. Deletions cut 0 bases from V and 4 bases from J, with 6 bases between. CDR1 and CDR2 from the germline V gene are SEHNR and FQNEAQ (reference sequence).

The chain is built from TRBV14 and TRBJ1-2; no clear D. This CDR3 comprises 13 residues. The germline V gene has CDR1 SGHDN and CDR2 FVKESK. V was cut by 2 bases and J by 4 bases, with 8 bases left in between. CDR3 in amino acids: CASSQRTSYGYTF. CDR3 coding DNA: TGTGCCAGCAGCCAAAGGACGTCCTATGGCTACACCTTC.

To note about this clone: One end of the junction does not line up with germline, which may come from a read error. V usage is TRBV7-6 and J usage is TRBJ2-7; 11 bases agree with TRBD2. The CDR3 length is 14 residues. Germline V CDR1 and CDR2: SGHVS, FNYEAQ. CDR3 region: CASSLAGGTYEQYF. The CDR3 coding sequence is TGTGCCAGCAGCCTAGCGGGGGGAACCTACGAGCAGTACTTC.

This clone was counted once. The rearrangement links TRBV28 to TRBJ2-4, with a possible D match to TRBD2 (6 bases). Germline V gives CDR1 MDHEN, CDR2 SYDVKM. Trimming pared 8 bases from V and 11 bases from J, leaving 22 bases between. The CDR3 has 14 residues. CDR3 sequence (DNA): TGTGCCAGCGAAGCGGAGGGGATGTCACTTGTTCAGTACTTC. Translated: CASEAEGMSLVQYF.

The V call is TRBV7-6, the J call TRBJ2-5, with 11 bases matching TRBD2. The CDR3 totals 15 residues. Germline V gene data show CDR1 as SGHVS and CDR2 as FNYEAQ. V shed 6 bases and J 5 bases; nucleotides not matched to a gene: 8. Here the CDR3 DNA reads TGTGCCAGCAGACTAGCGGGAGATTACCCGGAGACCCAGTACTTC. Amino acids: CASRLAGDYPETQYF.

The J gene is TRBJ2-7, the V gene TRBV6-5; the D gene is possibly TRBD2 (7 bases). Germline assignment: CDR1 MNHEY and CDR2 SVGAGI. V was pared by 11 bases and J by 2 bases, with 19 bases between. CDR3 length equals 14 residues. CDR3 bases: TGTGCCGCGAAGGGGGGGATAGGTCCCTACGAGCAGTACTTC. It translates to CAAKGGIGPYEQYF.

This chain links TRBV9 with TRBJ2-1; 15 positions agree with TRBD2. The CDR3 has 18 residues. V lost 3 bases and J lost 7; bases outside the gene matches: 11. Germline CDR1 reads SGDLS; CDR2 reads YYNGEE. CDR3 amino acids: CASSARTSGGAEVNEQFF. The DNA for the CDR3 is TGTGCCAGCAGCGCTCGGACTAGCGGGGGGGCCGAGGTAAATGAGCAGTTCTTC.